This is a list of T cell receptor beta chains from one sample in a study of T cells in Graves' hyperthyroidism and ophthalmopathy. TCRdb fed the multiplex PCR reads into MiXCR, producing one record per CDR3 protein. Here the sample spans a few hundred thousand distinct CDR3 sequences, 13% to 15% being singletons. The sequenced material came from blood. Receptors were obtained from a woman aged 60-70 years with Graves' ophthalmopathy. Each CDR3 is given with its conserved first and last residue. A D gene is named only where the DNA matches it firmly. Size is omitted from some rows. Given values are once, few, many or a class for expanded clones.

D: .
J: TRBJ2-5
size: .
length: 15
V: TRBV5-6
CDR3: CASSLAGRGQETQYF
DNA: TGTGCCAGCAGCTTGGCCGGACGGGGACAAGAGACCCAGTACTTC

D: TRBD1
J: TRBJ1-6
size: many
length: 16
V: TRBV30
CDR3: CAWSRTGTFYNSPLHF
DNA: TGTGCCTGGAGTCGGACAGGGACCTTTTATAATTCACCCCTCCACTTT

D: .
J: TRBJ1-1
size: few
length: 14
V: TRBV28
CDR3: CASSLPGSRTEAFF
DNA: TGTGCCAGCAGTTTACCCGGCAGCAGGACTGAAGCTTTCTTT

D: .
J: TRBJ2-7
size: many
length: 13
V: TRBV28
CDR3: CASEEGRNYEQYF
DNA: TGTGCCAGCGAGGAGGGCCGTAATTACGAGCAGTACTTC

D: .
J: TRBJ2-1
size: .
length: 12
V: TRBV29-1
CDR3: CSVSSSYNEQFF
DNA: TGCAGCGTGAGCAGCTCCTACAATGAGCAGTTCTTC

D: TRBD1
J: TRBJ1-5
size: .
length: 13
V: TRBV6-2/TRBV6-3
CDR3: CASRDRINQPQHF
DNA: TGTGCCAGCCGGGACAGAATTAATCAGCCCCAGCATTTT

D: .
J: TRBJ2-4
size: many
length: 13
V: TRBV20-1
CDR3: CSARDGTVNIQYF
DNA: TGCAGTGCTAGAGATGGGACTGTTAACATTCAGTACTTC

D: TRBD1
J: TRBJ1-2
size: .
length: 15
V: TRBV9
CDR3: CASSDGTGRTSSYTF
DNA: TGTGCCAGCAGCGATGGGACAGGGAGAACTTCTAGCTACACCTTC

D: .
J: TRBJ2-7
size: .
length: 14
V: TRBV14
CDR3: CASSQERQAYEQYF
DNA: TGTGCCAGCAGCCAAGAGCGTCAGGCCTACGAGCAGTACTTC

D: TRBD2
J: TRBJ2-7
size: .
length: 15
V: TRBV19
CDR3: CAGTPTSGPSYEQYF
DNA: TGTGCCGGTACCCCAACTAGCGGCCCCTCCTACGAGCAGTACTTC

D: TRBD1
J: TRBJ2-3
size: many
length: 14
V: TRBV12-3/TRBV12-4
CDR3: CASSLRDRADTQYF
DNA: TGTGCCAGCAGTTTACGGGACAGGGCAGATACGCAGTATTTT

D: TRBD2
J: TRBJ2-2
size: few
length: 16
V: TRBV11-3
CDR3: CASSKFSGKNTGELFF
DNA: TGTGCCAGCAGCAAATTTAGCGGGAAGAACACCGGGGAGCTGTTTTTT

D: .
J: TRBJ2-2
size: many
length: 15
V: TRBV7-2
CDR3: CASSPRAAGTGELFF
DNA: TGTGCCAGCAGCCCTAGGGCCGCGGGGACCGGGGAGCTGTTTTTT

D: TRBD2
J: TRBJ2-1
size: many
length: 11
V: TRBV2
CDR3: CASRAGVEQFF
DNA: TGTGCCAGCAGGGCGGGGGTTGAGCAGTTCTTC

D: .
J: TRBJ1-4
size: many
length: 14
V: TRBV28
CDR3: CASSFQGGREKLFF
DNA: TGTGCCAGCAGTTTCCAGGGCGGAAGGGAAAAACTGTTTTTT

D: TRBD2
J: TRBJ2-5
size: many
length: 13
V: TRBV28
CDR3: CAMGEGGQETQYF
DNA: TGTGCCATGGGGGAGGGTGGTCAAGAGACCCAGTACTTC

D: .
J: TRBJ2-2
size: many
length: 13
V: TRBV11-2
CDR3: CASSFLWTGELFF
DNA: TGTGCCAGCAGCTTCCTGTGGACCGGGGAGCTGTTTTTT

D: TRBD1
J: TRBJ2-7
size: many
length: 13
V: TRBV2
CDR3: CASGQGPTYEQYF
DNA: TGTGCCAGCGGACAGGGCCCTACCTACGAGCAGTACTTC

D: TRBD1
J: TRBJ2-5
size: many
length: 16
V: TRBV28
CDR3: CATVVQGQGIQETQYF
DNA: TGTGCCACCGTAGTACAAGGACAGGGGATTCAAGAGACCCAGTACTTC

D: TRBD2
J: TRBJ2-1
size: many
length: 15
V: TRBV7-3
CDR3: CASSITSGVGNEQFF
DNA: TGTGCCAGCAGCATAACTAGCGGAGTGGGCAATGAGCAGTTCTTC

D: .
J: TRBJ2-1
size: .
length: 15
V: TRBV30
CDR3: CAWKNYGSSYNEQFF
DNA: TGTGCCTGGAAAAATTACGGGAGCTCCTACAATGAGCAGTTCTTC

D: .
J: TRBJ2-7
size: many
length: 14
V: TRBV11-2
CDR3: CASSLDLGSHEQYF
DNA: TGTGCCAGCAGCTTAGATCTGGGCTCCCACGAGCAGTACTTC

D: .
J: TRBJ1-2
size: .
length: 17
V: TRBV19
CDR3: CASSIGVRQPLNYGYTF
DNA: TGTGCCAGTAGTATAGGTGTCAGACAACCACTGAACTATGGCTACACCTTC

D: .
J: TRBJ2-5
size: many
length: 14
V: TRBV7-2
CDR3: CASSGFGVQETQYF
DNA: TGTGCCAGCAGCGGCTTTGGTGTACAAGAGACCCAGTACTTC

D: TRBD2
J: TRBJ2-7
size: many
length: 13
V: TRBV27
CDR3: CASSPTSVAGQYF
DNA: TGTGCCAGCAGTCCAACTAGCGTAGCGGGGCAGTACTTC

D: TRBD2
J: TRBJ2-3
size: .
length: 15
V: TRBV20-1
CDR3: CSARAERGRTDTQYF
DNA: TGCAGTGCTAGAGCGGAGCGGGGACGCACAGATACGCAGTATTTT

D: .
J: TRBJ1-1
size: many
length: 12
V: TRBV3-1
CDR3: CASTRGNTEAFF
DNA: TGTGCCAGCACTAGGGGGAACACTGAAGCTTTCTTT

D: TRBD2
J: TRBJ2-2
size: many
length: 18
V: TRBV11-2
CDR3: CASSPAGLAGGGTGELFF
DNA: TGTGCCAGCAGCCCGGCCGGTCTAGCGGGAGGAGGCACCGGGGAGCTGTTTTTT

D: .
J: TRBJ1-2
size: .
length: 13
V: TRBV6-1
CDR3: CASTRVTGNGYTF
DNA: TGTGCCAGCACAAGGGTAACAGGGAATGGCTACACCTTC

D: TRBD2
J: TRBJ2-5
size: .
length: 15
V: TRBV12-3/TRBV12-4
CDR3: CASRPTSGRMETQYF
DNA: TGTGCCAGCAGACCCACTAGCGGGAGAATGGAGACCCAGTACTTC

D: .
J: TRBJ2-5
size: .
length: 14
V: TRBV19
CDR3: CASSISGGEETQYF
DNA: TGTGCCAGTAGTATCTCCGGGGGAGAGGAGACCCAGTACTTC

D: .
J: TRBJ2-3
size: .
length: 15
V: TRBV10-3
CDR3: CAISETISNTDTQYF
DNA: TGTGCCATCAGTGAGACAATAAGCAACACAGATACGCAGTATTTT

D: TRBD2
J: TRBJ2-2
size: .
length: 17
V: TRBV28
CDR3: CASSLVLAGVETGELFF
DNA: TGTGCCAGCAGTTTAGTACTAGCGGGAGTTGAAACCGGGGAGCTGTTTTTT

D: .
J: TRBJ2-1
size: many
length: 14
V: TRBV30
CDR3: CAWSTGLALLEQFF
DNA: TGTGCCTGGAGTACGGGCCTAGCATTACTCGAGCAGTTCTTC

D: .
J: TRBJ2-7
size: many
length: 14
V: TRBV3-1
CDR3: CASSQVGPPYEQYF
DNA: TGTGCCAGCAGCCAAGTGGGACCACCCTACGAGCAGTACTTC

D: TRBD1
J: TRBJ2-4
size: .
length: 15
V: TRBV5-1
CDR3: CASSSWTGEENIQYF
DNA: TGCGCCAGCAGCTCCTGGACAGGGGAGGAAAACATTCAGTACTTC

D: .
J: TRBJ2-1
size: .
length: 14
V: TRBV3-1
CDR3: CASSQLKEGNEQFF
DNA: TGTGCCAGCAGCCAACTGAAGGAAGGCAATGAGCAGTTCTTC

D: .
J: TRBJ2-5
size: few
length: 13
V: TRBV12-3/TRBV12-4
CDR3: CASSLFRQETQYF
DNA: TGTGCCAGCAGTTTATTCCGCCAAGAGACCCAGTACTTC

D: TRBD2
J: TRBJ2-3
size: many
length: 16
V: TRBV28
CDR3: CASSLESGRAVDTQYF
DNA: TGTGCCAGCAGTTTAGAGAGCGGGAGGGCCGTAGATACGCAGTATTTT

D: .
J: TRBJ2-2
size: .
length: 15
V: TRBV12-5
CDR3: CASAPPGHNTGELFF
DNA: TGTGCTAGTGCCCCCCCCGGGCACAACACCGGGGAGCTGTTTTTT

D: TRBD1
J: TRBJ2-5
size: .
length: 15
V: TRBV4-1
CDR3: CASSIRQGGQETQYF
DNA: TGCGCCAGCAGCATCCGACAGGGGGGACAAGAGACCCAGTACTTC

D: TRBD2
J: TRBJ2-1
size: many
length: 14
V: TRBV5-1
CDR3: CASSWGGTNNEQFF
DNA: TGCGCCAGCAGCTGGGGGGGGACGAACAATGAGCAGTTCTTC

D: .
J: TRBJ2-5
size: many
length: 15
V: TRBV11-2
CDR3: CASSFAGGRQETQYF
DNA: TGTGCCAGCAGCTTTGCCGGGGGGCGACAAGAGACCCAGTACTTC

D: .
J: TRBJ2-5
size: many
length: 13
V: TRBV7-9
CDR3: CASSLPHGETQYF
DNA: TGTGCCAGCAGCTTACCTCACGGCGAGACCCAGTACTTC

D: TRBD2
J: TRBJ2-3
size: .
length: 16
V: TRBV10-1
CDR3: CASKAGGPLAPDTQYF
DNA: TGCGCCAGCAAAGCGGGAGGGCCTCTGGCCCCAGATACGCAGTATTTT

D: .
J: TRBJ1-5
size: many
length: 15
V: TRBV24-1
CDR3: CATSDPRGGNQPQHF
DNA: TGTGCCACCAGTGATCCCCGGGGTGGGAATCAGCCCCAGCATTTT

D: TRBD2
J: TRBJ2-3
size: .
length: 19
V: TRBV7-2
CDR3: CASSLAATSGRMGTDTQYF
DNA: TGTGCCAGCAGCTTAGCGGCGACTAGCGGACGAATGGGCACAGATACGCAGTATTTT

D: .
J: TRBJ2-7
size: .
length: 12
V: TRBV2
CDR3: CASSRDLGEQYF
DNA: TGTGCCAGCAGTCGCGATCTAGGCGAGCAGTACTTC

D: TRBD2
J: TRBJ2-5
size: many
length: 16
V: TRBV11-2
CDR3: CASSPSPGTSRETQYF
DNA: TGTGCCAGCAGCCCCTCGCCCGGGACTAGTAGGGAGACCCAGTACTTC

D: .
J: TRBJ1-2
size: few
length: 15
V: TRBV12-3/TRBV12-4
CDR3: CASTSRDTPNYGYTF
DNA: TGTGCCAGCACCTCCCGGGACACACCTAACTATGGCTACACCTTC

D: .
J: TRBJ1-1
size: many
length: 15
V: TRBV28
CDR3: CASSTVGDINTEAFF
DNA: TGTGCCAGCAGTACTGTGGGCGATATAAACACTGAAGCTTTCTTT

D: .
J: TRBJ2-3
size: many
length: 14
V: TRBV11-1
CDR3: CASSLAGAPDTQYF
DNA: TGTGCCAGCAGCTTAGCCGGGGCCCCAGATACGCAGTATTTT